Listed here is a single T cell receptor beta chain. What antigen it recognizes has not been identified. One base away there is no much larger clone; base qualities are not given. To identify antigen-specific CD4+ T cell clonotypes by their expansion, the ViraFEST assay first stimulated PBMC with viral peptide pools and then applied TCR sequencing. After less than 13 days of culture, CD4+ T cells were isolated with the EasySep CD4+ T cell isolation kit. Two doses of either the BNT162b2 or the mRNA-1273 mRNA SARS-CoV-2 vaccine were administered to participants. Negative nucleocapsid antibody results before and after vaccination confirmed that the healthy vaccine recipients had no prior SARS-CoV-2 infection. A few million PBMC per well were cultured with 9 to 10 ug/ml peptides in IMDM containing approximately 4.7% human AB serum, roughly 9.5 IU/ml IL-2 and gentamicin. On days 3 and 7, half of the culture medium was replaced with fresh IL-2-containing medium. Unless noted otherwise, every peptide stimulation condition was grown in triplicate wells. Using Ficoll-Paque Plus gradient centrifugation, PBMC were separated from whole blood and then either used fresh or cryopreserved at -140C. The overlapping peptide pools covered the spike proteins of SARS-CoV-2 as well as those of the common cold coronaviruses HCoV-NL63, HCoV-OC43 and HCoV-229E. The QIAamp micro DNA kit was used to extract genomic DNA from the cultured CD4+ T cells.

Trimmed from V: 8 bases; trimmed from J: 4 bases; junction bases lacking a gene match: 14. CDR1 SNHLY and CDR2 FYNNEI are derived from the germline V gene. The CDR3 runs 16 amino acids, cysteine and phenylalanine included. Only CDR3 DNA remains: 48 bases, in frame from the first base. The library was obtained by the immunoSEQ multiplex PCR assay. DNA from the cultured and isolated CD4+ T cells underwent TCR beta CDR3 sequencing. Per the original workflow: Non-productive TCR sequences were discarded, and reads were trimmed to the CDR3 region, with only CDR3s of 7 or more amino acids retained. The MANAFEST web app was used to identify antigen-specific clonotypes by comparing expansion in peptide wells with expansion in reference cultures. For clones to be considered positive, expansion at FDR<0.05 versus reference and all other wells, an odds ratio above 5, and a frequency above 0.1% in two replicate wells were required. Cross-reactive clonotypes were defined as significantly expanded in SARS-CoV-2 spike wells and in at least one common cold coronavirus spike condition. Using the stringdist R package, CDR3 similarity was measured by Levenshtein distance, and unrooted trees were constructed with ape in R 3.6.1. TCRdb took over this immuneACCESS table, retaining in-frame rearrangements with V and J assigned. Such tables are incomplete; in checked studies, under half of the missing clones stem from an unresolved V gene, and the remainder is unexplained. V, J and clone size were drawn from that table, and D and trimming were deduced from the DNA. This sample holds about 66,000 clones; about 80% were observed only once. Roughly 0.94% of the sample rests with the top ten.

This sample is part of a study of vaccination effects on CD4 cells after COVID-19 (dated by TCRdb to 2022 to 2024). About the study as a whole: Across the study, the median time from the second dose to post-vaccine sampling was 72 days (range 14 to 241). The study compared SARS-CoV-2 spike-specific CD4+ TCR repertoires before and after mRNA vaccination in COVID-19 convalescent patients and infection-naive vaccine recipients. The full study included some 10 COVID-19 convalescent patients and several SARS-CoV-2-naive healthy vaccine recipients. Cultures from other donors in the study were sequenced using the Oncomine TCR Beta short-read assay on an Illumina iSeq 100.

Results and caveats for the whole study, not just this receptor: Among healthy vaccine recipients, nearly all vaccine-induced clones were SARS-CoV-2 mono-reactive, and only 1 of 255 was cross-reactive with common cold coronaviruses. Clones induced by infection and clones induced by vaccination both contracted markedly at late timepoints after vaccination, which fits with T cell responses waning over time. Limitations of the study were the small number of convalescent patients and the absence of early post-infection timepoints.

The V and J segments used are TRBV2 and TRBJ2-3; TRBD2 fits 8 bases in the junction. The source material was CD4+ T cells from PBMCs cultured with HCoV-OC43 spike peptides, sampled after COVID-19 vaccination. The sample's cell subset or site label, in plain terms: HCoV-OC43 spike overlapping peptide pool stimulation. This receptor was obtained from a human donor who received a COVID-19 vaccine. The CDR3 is CASVTTGTGGADTQYF. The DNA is TGTGCCAGCGTGACAACCGGGACCGGGGGGGCAGATACGCAGTATTTT.